The present TCR beta chain was sequenced within a study of blood T cell repertoires in COVID-19. Study background: From the United States, Italy and Spain came samples of acute and convalescent COVID-19. T cells, B-cell-depleted T cells, or PBMCs supplied cDNA or gDNA.

Under the authors' procedure: Quantification of nucleated cells was approximated via reference gene primer amplification. Libraries were prepared by immunoSEQ multiplex PCR; TCRdb keeps only in-frame clonotypes and omits some of them. The V and J calls and clone size come from that table; D and trimming were worked out from the DNA. Among tens of thousands of clones listed, over 70% were seen once. Germline-derived CDR1 and CDR2 are MNHNY and SVGAGI (reference sequence). Trimming cost V 5 bases and J 8 bases, with 12 bases left between them. This CDR3 has 12 residues. The source of this sequence is a human donor in a cohort sampled during active COVID-19. The sequenced sample was peripheral blood. The rearrangement uses TRBV6-6 and TRBJ1-2; D call uncertain. DNA of the CDR3: TGTGCCAGCAGTACGGGAGCCTGGGGCTACACCTTC. Its translation: CASSTGAWGYTF.